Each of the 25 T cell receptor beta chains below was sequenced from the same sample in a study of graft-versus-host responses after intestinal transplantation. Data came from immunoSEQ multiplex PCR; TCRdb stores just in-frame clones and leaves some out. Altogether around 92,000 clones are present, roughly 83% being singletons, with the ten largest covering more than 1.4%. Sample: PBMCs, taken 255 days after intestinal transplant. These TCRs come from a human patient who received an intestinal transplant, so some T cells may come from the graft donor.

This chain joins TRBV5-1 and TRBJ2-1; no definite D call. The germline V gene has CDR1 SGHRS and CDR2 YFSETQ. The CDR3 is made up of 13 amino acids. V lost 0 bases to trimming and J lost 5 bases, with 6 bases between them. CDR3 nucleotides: TGCGCCAGCAGCTTGGGGCAGCACAATGAGCAGTTCTTC. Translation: CASSLGQHNEQFF.

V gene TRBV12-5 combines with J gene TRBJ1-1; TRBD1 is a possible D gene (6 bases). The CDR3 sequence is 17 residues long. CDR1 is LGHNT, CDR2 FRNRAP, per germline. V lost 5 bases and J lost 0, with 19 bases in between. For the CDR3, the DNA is TGTGCTAGTGGTAATCAACAGGGTTCGGGCTTGAACACTGAAGCTTTCTTT. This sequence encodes CASGNQQGSGLNTEAFF.

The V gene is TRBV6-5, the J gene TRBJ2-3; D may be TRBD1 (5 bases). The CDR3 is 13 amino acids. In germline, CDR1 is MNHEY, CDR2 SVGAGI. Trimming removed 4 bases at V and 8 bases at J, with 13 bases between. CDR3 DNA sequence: TGTGCCAGCAGTTCAAGGGGCATGGCTACGCAGTATTTT. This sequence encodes CASSSRGMATQYF.

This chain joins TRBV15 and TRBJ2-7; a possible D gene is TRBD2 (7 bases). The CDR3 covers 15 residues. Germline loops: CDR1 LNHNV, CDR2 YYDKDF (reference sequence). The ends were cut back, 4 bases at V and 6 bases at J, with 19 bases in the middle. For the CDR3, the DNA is TGTGCCACCAGCACCCTGGGGGGGCCGGCAGGCGAGCAGTACGTC. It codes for CATSTLGGPAGEQYV.

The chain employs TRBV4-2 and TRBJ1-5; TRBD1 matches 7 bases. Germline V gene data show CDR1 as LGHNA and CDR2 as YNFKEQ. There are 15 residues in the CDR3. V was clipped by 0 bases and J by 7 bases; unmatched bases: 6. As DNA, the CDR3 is TGTGCCAGCAGCCAAGAAAGGGGGCGGGAGCAGCCCCAGCATTTT. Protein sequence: CASSQERGREQPQHF.

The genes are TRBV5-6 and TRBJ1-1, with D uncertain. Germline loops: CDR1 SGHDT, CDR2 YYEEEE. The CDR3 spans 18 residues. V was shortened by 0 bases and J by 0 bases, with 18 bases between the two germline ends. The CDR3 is CASSLEGRYNLVNTEAFF. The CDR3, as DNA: TGTGCCAGCAGCTTGGAAGGGCGCTACAACTTAGTGAACACTGAAGCTTTCTTT.

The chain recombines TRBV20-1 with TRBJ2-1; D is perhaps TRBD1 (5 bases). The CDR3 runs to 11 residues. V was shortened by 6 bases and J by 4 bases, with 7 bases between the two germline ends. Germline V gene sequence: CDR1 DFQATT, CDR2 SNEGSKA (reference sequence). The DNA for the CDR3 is TGCAGTGCGAGGACATACAATGAGCAGTTCTTC. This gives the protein CSARTYNEQFF.

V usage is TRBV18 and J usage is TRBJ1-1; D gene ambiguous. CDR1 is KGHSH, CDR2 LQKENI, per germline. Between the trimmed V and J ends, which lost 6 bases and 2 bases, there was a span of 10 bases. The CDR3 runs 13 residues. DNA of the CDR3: TGTGCCAGCTCCGTTCCTGGAAACACTGAAGCTTTCTTT. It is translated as CASSVPGNTEAFF.

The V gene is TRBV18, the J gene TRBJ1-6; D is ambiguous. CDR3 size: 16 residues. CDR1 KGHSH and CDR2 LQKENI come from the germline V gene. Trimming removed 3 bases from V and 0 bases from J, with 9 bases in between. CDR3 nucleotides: TGTGCCAGCTCACCTATGGAGGGCTCCTATAATTCACCCCTCCACTTT. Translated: CASSPMEGSYNSPLHF.

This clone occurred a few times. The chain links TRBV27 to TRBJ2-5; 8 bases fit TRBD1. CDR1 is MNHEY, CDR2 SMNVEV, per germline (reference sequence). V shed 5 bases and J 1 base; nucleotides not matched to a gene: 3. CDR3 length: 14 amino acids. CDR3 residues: CASSQTGGQETQYF. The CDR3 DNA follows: TGTGCCAGCAGTCAAACAGGGGGCCAAGAGACCCAGTACTTC.

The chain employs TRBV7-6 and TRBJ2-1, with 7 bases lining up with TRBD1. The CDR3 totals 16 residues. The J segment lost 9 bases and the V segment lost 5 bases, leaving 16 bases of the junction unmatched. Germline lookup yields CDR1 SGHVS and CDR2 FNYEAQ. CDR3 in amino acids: CASSPWTGPSQGEQFF. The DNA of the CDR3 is TGTGCCAGCAGCCCCTGGACAGGCCCTAGTCAGGGTGAGCAGTTCTTC.

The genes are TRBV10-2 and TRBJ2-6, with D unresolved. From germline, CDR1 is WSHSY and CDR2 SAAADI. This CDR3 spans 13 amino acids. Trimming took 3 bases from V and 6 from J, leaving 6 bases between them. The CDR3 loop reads CASSERVANVLTF. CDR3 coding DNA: TGCGCCAGCAGTGAAAGGGTGGCCAACGTCCTGACTTTC.

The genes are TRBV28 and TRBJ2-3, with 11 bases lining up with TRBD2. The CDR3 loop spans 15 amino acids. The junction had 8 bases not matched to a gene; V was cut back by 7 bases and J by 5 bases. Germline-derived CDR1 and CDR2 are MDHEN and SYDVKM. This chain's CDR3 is CASTLSGGVGDTQYF. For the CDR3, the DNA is TGTGCCAGCACCCTTAGCGGGGGGGTGGGAGATACGCAGTATTTT. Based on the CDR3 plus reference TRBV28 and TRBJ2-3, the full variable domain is DVKVTQSSRYLVKRTGEKVFLECVQDMDHENMFWYRQDPGLGLRLIYFSYDVKMKEKGDIPEGYSVSREKKERFSLILESASTNQTSMYLCASTLSGGVGDTQYFGPGTRLTVL.

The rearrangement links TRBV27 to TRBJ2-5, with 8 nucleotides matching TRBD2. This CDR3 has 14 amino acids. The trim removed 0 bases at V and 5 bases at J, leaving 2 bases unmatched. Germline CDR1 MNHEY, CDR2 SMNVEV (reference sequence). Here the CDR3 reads CASSLSPSGETQYF. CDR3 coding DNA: TGTGCCAGCAGTTTATCTCCTAGCGGGGAGACCCAGTACTTC.

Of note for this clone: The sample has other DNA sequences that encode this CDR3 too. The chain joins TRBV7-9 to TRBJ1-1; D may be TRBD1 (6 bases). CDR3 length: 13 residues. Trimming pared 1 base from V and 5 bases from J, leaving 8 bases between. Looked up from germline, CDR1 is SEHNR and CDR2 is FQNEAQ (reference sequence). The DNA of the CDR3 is TGTGCCAGCAGCTTAGAAGGGGGGACTGAAGCTTTCTTT. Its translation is CASSLEGGTEAFF.

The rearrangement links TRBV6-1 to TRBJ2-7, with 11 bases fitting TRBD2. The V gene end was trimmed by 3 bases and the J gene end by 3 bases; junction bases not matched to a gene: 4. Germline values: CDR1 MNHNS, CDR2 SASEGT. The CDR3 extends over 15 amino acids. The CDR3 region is CASSDPTSGVYEQYV. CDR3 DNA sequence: TGTGCCAGCAGTGACCCGACTAGCGGGGTCTACGAGCAGTACGTC.

The CDR3 coding sequence is TGTGCCATCAGTGAGAGAGGGGCAGGTCAAGCTTCCTACGAGCAGTACGTC. Residues: CAISERGAGQASYEQYV. The V gene is TRBV10-3, the J gene TRBJ2-7; D is possibly TRBD1 or TRBD2 (5 bases each). CDR1 and CDR2 from the germline V gene are ENHRY and SYGVKD. Trimming pared 2 bases from V and 1 base from J, leaving 18 bases between. The CDR3 totals 17 residues.

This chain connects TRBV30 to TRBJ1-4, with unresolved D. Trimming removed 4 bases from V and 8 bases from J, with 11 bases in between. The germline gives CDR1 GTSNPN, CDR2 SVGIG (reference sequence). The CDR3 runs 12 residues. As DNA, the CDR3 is TGTGCCTGGAAGATCGAGAAAGAAAAACTGTTTTTT. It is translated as CAWKIEKEKLFF.

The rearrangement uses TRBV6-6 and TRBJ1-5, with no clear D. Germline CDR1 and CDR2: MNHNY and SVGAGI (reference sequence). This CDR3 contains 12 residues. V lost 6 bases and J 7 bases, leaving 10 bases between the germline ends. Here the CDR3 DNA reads TGTGCCAGCAGCCCTACAAGCCAGCCCCAGCATTTT. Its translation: CASSPTSQPQHF.

CDR3 in amino acids: CASSQELGRINYEQYF. The CDR3 bases are TGCGCCAGCAGCCAAGAGTTGGGCAGAATCAACTACGAGCAGTACTTC. The rearrangement joins TRBV4-1 to TRBJ2-7; no firm D call. The germline V gene encodes CDR1 MGHRA and CDR2 YSYEKL. Trimming took off 0 bases at V and 3 bases at J, with 15 bases between the two ends. The CDR3 has 16 residues.

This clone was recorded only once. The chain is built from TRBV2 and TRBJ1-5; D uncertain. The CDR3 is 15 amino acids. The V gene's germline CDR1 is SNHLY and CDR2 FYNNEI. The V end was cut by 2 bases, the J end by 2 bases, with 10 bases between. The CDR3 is CASSELAAGNQPQHF. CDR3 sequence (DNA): TGTGCCAGCAGTGAATTAGCGGCAGGCAATCAGCCCCAGCATTTT. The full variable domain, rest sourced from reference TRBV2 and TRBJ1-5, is EPEVTQTPSHQVTQMGQEVILRCVPISNHLYFYWYRQILGQKVEFLVSFYNNEISEKSEIFDDQFSVERPDGSNFTLKIRSTKLEDSAMYFCASSELAAGNQPQHFGDGTRLSIL.

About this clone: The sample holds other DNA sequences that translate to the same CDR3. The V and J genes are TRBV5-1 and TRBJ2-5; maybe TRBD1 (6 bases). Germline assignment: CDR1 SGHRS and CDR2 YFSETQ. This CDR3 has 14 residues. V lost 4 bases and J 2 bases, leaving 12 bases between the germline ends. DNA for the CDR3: TGCGCCAGCAGCCCCGGGACAAATCAAGAGACCCAGTACTTC. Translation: CASSPGTNQETQYF.

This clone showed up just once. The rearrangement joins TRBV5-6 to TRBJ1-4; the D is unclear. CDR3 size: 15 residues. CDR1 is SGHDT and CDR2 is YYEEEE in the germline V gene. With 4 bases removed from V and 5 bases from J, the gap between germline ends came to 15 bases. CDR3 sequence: CASSRRPRRNEKLFF. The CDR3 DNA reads TGTGCCAGCAGCCGTCGACCAAGAAGGAATGAAAAACTGTTTTTT.

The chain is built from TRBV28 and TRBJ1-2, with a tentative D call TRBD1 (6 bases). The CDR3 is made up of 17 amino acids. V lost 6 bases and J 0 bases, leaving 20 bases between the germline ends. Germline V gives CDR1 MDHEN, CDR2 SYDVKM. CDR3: CASSSSSAQGTNYGYTF. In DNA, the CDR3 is TGTGCCAGCAGCTCCTCCTCAGCACAGGGAACTAACTATGGCTACACCTTC.

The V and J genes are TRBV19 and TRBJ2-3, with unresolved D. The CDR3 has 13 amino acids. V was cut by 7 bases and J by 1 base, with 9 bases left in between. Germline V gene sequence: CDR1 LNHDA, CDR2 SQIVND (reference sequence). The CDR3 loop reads CASTADRTDTQYF. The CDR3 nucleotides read TGTGCCAGTACCGCCGACCGCACAGATACGCAGTATTTT.